The clone carrying this T cell receptor beta chain was counted a few times. These data belong to a study of T cell repertoires in cytomegalovirus infection. Study context: Public TCR beta signatures provided an indication of both CMV infection and a matching HLA type.

One entry per CDR3 protein results from TCRdb running MiXCR on the reads. The profile covers some 400,000 distinct CDR3 sequences, with 15% to 20% appearing a single time and under 9% taken by the ten largest. V was clipped by 1 base and J by 6 bases, with 13 bases between them. Germline-derived CDR1 and CDR2 are SGDLS and YYNGEE. CDR3 length: 15 residues. The source material was PBMCs. The chain uses TRBV9 and TRBJ2-2; D possibly corresponds to TRBD2 (5 bases). This clonotype originated in a human donor in good health (CMV status not recorded). Some clones in this sample may be carry-over from other donors' samples. This CDR3 is CASSVRDYVPGELFF. The CDR3 DNA sequence: TGTGCCAGCAGCGTACGCGACTACGTTCCCGGGGAGCTGTTTTTT.